This T cell receptor (beta chain) was documented in a study of blood T cell repertoires in COVID-19. Background on the study: COVID-19 samples, acute and convalescent, were from the United States, Italy and Spain. In each case, the material was cDNA or gDNA derived from T cells, B-cell-depleted T cells, or PBMCs.

In the original processing: How many nucleated cells were present was estimated from reference gene primer amplification. Data came from immunoSEQ multiplex PCR; TCRdb stores just in-frame clones and leaves some out. The V and J calls and clone size were taken over from that table, and D and trimming were inferred from the DNA. The sample lists roughly 63,000 clones, 85% to 90% seen once, with 7.5% to 9% in the top ten. The CDR3 sequence is 15 residues long. V was shortened by 6 bases and J by 3 bases, with 17 bases between the two germline ends. Germline lookup yields CDR1 MNHEY and CDR2 SVGAGI. J is TRBJ1-1 and V is TRBV6-5, with D hard to call. The TCR comes from a man aged 45-65 years with active COVID-19. The sample comprised peripheral blood. CDR3: CASSRRGSKDTEAFF. In nucleotides, the CDR3 is TGTGCCAGCAGCCGGCGGGGTTCTAAGGACACTGAAGCTTTCTTT.